The entry below describes one T cell receptor (beta chain). The sample is drawn from a study of blood T cell repertoires in COVID-19. Study-level information: In each case, the material was cDNA or gDNA derived from T cells, B-cell-depleted T cells, or PBMCs.

This CDR3 has 13 residues. Germline CDR1 and CDR2: MNHEY and SVGEGT. The V and J ends lost 5 bases and 7 bases respectively, with 12 bases between them. Original handling: Amplification from reference gene primers served as the basis for estimated nucleated cell counts. Produced via immunoSEQ multiplex PCR; TCRdb's table is partial and in-frame only. The V and J calls and clone size come from that table; D and trimming were worked out from the DNA. The sample gives roughly 110,000 clones, 70% to 90% of which show up once; 5.5% to 8% is in the top ten. The chain employs TRBV6-2 or TRBV6-3 and TRBJ2-1; the D gene is possibly TRBD1 (5 bases). The source of this sequence is a man aged 50 or older with active or convalescent COVID-19. Input material: peripheral blood. The chain's CDR3 is CASSQPRQNEQFF. CDR3 in DNA: TGTGCCAGCAGTCAACCTCGACAGAATGAGCAGTTCTTC.